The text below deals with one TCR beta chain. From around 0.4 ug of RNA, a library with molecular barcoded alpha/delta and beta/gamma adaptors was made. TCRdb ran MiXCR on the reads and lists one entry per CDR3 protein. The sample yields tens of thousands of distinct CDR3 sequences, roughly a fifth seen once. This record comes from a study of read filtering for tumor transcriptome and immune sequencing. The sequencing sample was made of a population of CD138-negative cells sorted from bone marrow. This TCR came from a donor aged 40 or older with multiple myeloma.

CDR3 region: CATRVEGQGTYEQYF. CDR3 bases: TGCGCCACCCGGGTAGAGGGACAGGGGACCTACGAGCAGTACTTC. The rearrangement joins TRBV5-1 to TRBJ2-7, with TRBD1 matching over 10 bases. The trim removed 9 bases at V and 2 bases at J, leaving 11 bases unmatched. The CDR3 extends over 15 amino acids. Germline V gives CDR1 SGHRS, CDR2 YFSETQ.